This T cell receptor beta chain comes out of a study of PD-L1 blockade in urothelial cancer. Study details: Peripheral blood specimens exhibited a median yield of approximately 150,000 T cells.

Documented time point: peripheral blood 6 weeks after treatment start. Trimming removed 1 base at V and 10 bases at J, with 16 bases between. Germline CDR1 LNHDA, CDR2 SQIVND (reference sequence). The CDR3 runs to 14 residues. Using immunoSEQ multiplex PCR, the repertoire was profiled, and TCRdb retains in-frame clones only, with some absent. The data show roughly 110,000 clones, 75% to 95% seen once. The origin of this receptor is a man in his fifties or sixties with urothelial cancer. The input for sequencing was PBMCs, taken around atezolizumab (anti-PD-L1) treatment. The rearrangement uses TRBV19 and TRBJ1-1; D gene unclear. The CDR3 protein is CASSIGKRAGGAFF. CDR3 DNA: TGTGCCAGTAGTATAGGAAAGAGGGCAGGCGGAGCTTTCTTT.